These T cell receptor beta chains were read from a single sample in a study of blood T cell repertoires in COVID-19. Sequencing used immunoSEQ multiplex PCR; TCRdb keeps in-frame clones, though not all of them. The sample has over 600,000 clones, 80% to 90% seen once; the top ten hold more than 0.25%. Specimen: peripheral blood. These receptors were taken from a woman under 30 with acute or convalescent COVID-19. CDR3s include the opening cysteine and the closing phenylalanine or tryptophan. Each record gives: CDR3 protein, CDR3 DNA, V gene, D gene, clone size, J gene. A D gene is named only where the DNA matches it firmly. Clone size is shown for a subset of rows, as once, few, many or a class of expanded clone.

CASSLQGARNSPLHF TGTGCCAGCAGCTTACAGGGGGCGCGGAATTCACCCCTCCACTTT TRBV7-3 TRBD1 few TRBJ1-6
CASSIAGEAFF TGTGCCAGTAGTATTGCGGGTGAAGCTTTCTTT TRBV19 NA NA TRBJ1-1
CAISEGDSGYTF TGTGCCATCAGTGAGGGCGACAGTGGCTACACCTTC TRBV10-3 NA NA TRBJ1-2
CASSTGVGYTF TGTGCCAGTTCTACAGGGGTTGGCTACACCTTC TRBV19 TRBD1 NA TRBJ1-2
CASSQDGDPRETQYF TGTGCCAGCAGCCAAGATGGAGACCCCCGAGAGACCCAGTACTTC TRBV4-2 NA NA TRBJ2-5
CASSLADMGLDEKLFF TGCGCCAGCAGCTTGGCCGACATGGGGCTCGATGAAAAACTGTTTTTT TRBV5-1 NA NA TRBJ1-4
CASSSKTGPYEQYF TGTGCCAGCAGTTCAAAGACAGGGCCCTACGAGCAGTACTTC TRBV27 TRBD1 NA TRBJ2-7
CAWSGQIDSGNTIYF TGTGCCTGGAGCGGACAGATTGACTCTGGAAACACCATATATTTT TRBV30 NA NA TRBJ1-3
CASSLAGGQPQHF TGTGCCAGCAGTTTGGCCGGGGGACAGCCCCAGCATTTT TRBV12-3/TRBV12-4 NA NA TRBJ1-5
CASGTGLPNTEAFF TGCGCCAGCGGAACCGGACTGCCCAACACTGAAGCTTTCTTT TRBV5-1 NA NA TRBJ1-1
CASLYRGGGVYEQYF TGTGCCAGCCTCTATCGGGGAGGGGGTGTATACGAGCAGTACTTC TRBV6-5 NA NA TRBJ2-7
CASSMGGQESYEQYF TGTGCCAGTAGTATGGGTGGGCAGGAATCCTACGAGCAGTACTTC TRBV19 NA NA TRBJ2-7
CATSDYSGNTIYF TGTGCCACCAGTGACTACTCGGGAAACACCATATATTTT TRBV24-1 NA NA TRBJ1-3
CASRAGRGESNEQFF TGCGCCAGCAGGGCAGGGCGGGGGGAGAGCAATGAGCAGTTCTTC TRBV5-1 TRBD2 NA TRBJ2-1
CASSLLDRDLSGNTIYF TGTGCCAGCAGTTTACTGGACAGGGATCTCTCTGGAAACACCATATATTTT TRBV28 TRBD1 NA TRBJ1-3
CATSSGQGAGEKLFF TGTGCCACCAGCAGCGGACAGGGGGCCGGTGAAAAACTGTTTTTT TRBV15 TRBD1 NA TRBJ1-4
CARSEWGPGYTF TGTGCCAGAAGCGAGTGGGGGCCGGGCTACACCTTC TRBV7-5 NA NA TRBJ1-2
CASSERRDSSIEQYF TGTGCCAGCAGTGAACGCCGGGACAGTTCGATCGAGCAGTACTTC TRBV6-1 TRBD1 NA TRBJ2-7
CATSDLERISRPSNQPQHF TGTGCCACCAGTGATTTGGAAAGAATCAGTCGTCCGAGCAATCAGCCCCAGCATTTT TRBV24-1 NA NA TRBJ1-5
CASSRTPGQGISYEQYF TGTGCCAGCAGCCGAACACCGGGACAGGGGATCTCCTACGAGCAGTACTTC TRBV7-9 TRBD1 NA TRBJ2-7
CSVARAGGEAFF TGCAGCGTTGCCCGGGCAGGGGGTGAAGCTTTCTTT TRBV29-1 TRBD1 NA TRBJ1-1
CASSPGGLPLEQYF TGTGCCAGCAGCCCGGGAGGATTACCCCTCGAGCAGTACTTC TRBV27 TRBD2 once TRBJ2-7
CASSYAVSYGYTF TGTGCCAGCAGTTACGCGGTTAGCTATGGCTACACCTTC TRBV6-5 NA NA TRBJ1-2
CASSEYPMNTEAFF TGTGCCAGCAGTGAATATCCTATGAACACTGAAGCTTTCTTT TRBV25-1 NA NA TRBJ1-1
CASSQEARQGGYTF TGTGCCAGCAGCCAAGAAGCAAGACAGGGAGGCTACACCTTC TRBV3-1/TRBV3-2 TRBD1 once TRBJ1-2
CASSLYADTQYF TGTGCCAGCAGCTTGTATGCAGATACGCAGTATTTT TRBV5-6 NA NA TRBJ2-3
CASSPGVSYGYTF TGTGCCAGTAGTCCGGGGGTTAGCTATGGCTACACCTTC TRBV19 NA NA TRBJ1-2
CASSSNRGRGTGELFF TGTGCCAGCAGTTCAAACAGGGGGCGAGGCACCGGGGAGCTGTTTTTT TRBV6-5 TRBD1 NA TRBJ2-2
CATSASLGTITGELFF TGTGCCACCAGTGCCTCCCTAGGGACAATCACCGGGGAGCTGTTTTTT TRBV24-1 NA NA TRBJ2-2
CASSIEGGLNTEAFF TGTGCCAGTAGTATAGAGGGGGGATTGAACACTGAAGCTTTCTTT TRBV19 NA NA TRBJ1-1
CASSIMAYGYTF TGTGCCAGTAGTATCATGGCATATGGCTACACCTTC TRBV19 NA NA TRBJ1-2
CASSQDRLADTQYF TGCGCCAGCAGCCAAGATAGGCTAGCGGATACGCAGTATTTT TRBV4-1 NA NA TRBJ2-3
CASSLGGMNTEAFF TGTGCCAGCAGTCTAGGGGGAATGAACACTGAAGCTTTCTTT TRBV27 NA NA TRBJ1-1
CASTPTRGYEQFF TGTGCCAGCACTCCCACCCGGGGGTATGAGCAGTTCTTC TRBV6-5 NA NA TRBJ2-1
CASRRLYSYDHGQYF TGTGCCAGCAGACGACTGTACTCCTACGATCATGGGCAGTACTTC TRBV6-5 NA NA TRBJ2-7
CASSLNNFRTGVNTEAFF TGTGCCAGCAGCTTAAATAATTTCCGGACAGGGGTGAACACTGAAGCTTTCTTT TRBV7-9 TRBD1 once TRBJ1-1
CASSPSTGLAFF TGTGCCAGCAGCCCCTCGACAGGGTTGGCTTTCTTT TRBV7-8 TRBD1 NA TRBJ1-1
CASGLVLGGPRGTEAFF TGTGCTAGTGGTTTGGTTTTAGGGGGCCCCAGGGGAACTGAAGCTTTCTTT TRBV12-5 TRBD1 NA TRBJ1-1
CASSGYRGYTF TGTGCCAGCAGCGGCTACAGGGGCTACACCTTC TRBV9 NA once TRBJ1-2